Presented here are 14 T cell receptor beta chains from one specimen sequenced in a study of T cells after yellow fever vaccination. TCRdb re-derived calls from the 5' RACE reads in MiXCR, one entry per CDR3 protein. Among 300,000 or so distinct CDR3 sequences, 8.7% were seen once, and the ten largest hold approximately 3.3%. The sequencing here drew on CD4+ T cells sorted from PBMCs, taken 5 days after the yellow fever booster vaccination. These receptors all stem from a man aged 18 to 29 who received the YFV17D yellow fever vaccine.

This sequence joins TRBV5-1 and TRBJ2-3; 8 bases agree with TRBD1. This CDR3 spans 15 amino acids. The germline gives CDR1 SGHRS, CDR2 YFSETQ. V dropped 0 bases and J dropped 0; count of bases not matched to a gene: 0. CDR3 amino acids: CASSLGDRSTDTQYF. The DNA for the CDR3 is TGCGCCAGCAGCTTGGGGGACAGGAGCACAGATACGCAGTATTTT.

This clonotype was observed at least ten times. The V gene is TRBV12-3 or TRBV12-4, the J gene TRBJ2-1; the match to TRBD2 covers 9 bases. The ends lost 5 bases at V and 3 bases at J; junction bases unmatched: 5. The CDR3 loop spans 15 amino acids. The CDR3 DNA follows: TGTGCCAGCAGTGAGACTAGCGGATACTACAATGAGCAGTTCTTC. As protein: CASSETSGYYNEQFF.

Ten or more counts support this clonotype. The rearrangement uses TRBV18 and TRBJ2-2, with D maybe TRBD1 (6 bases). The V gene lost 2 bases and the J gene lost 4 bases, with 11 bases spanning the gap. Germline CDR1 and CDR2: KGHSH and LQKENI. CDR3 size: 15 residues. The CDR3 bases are TGTGCCAGCTCACCAAGACAGGACCCCACCGGGGAGCTGTTTTTT. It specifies CASSPRQDPTGELFF.

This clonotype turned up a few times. The CDR3 reads CASSRHWGQGAAEQYF. The CDR3 region has the DNA TGTGCCAGCAGCCGCCATTGGGGACAGGGGGCGGCTGAGCAGTACTTC. J is TRBJ2-7 and V is TRBV3-1, with 12 bases fitting TRBD1. CDR1 is LGHDT and CDR2 is YNNKEL in the germline V gene (reference sequence). This CDR3 is built from 16 residues. V was pared by 4 bases and J by 7 bases, with 11 bases of the junction left unmatched.

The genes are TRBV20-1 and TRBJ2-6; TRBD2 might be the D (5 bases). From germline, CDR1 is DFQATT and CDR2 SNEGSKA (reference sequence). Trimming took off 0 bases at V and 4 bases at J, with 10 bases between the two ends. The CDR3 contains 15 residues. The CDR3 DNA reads TGCAGTGCTAGAGAGTCGGGATTCGGGGCCAACGTCCTGACTTTC. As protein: CSARESGFGANVLTF.

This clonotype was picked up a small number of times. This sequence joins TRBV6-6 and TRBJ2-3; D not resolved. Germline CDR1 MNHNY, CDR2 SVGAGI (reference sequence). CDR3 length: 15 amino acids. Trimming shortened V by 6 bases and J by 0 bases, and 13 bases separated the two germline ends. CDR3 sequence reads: CASRRPSSSTDTQYF. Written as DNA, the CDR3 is TGTGCCAGCAGGCGGCCCTCTTCTAGCACAGATACGCAGTATTTT.

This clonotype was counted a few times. The CDR3 DNA reads as TGCAGCGCTGTCGGCTCATTGGACCACGAGCAGTACTTC. Its protein is CSAVGSLDHEQYF. The chain recombines TRBV29-1 with TRBJ2-7; D unclear. The CDR3 is 13 residues long. V lost 7 bases and J 5 bases, leaving 18 bases between the germline ends. Germline assignment: CDR1 SQVTM and CDR2 ANQGSEA.

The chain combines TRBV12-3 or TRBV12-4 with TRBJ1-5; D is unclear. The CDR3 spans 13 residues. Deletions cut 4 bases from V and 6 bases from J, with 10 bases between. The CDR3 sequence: CASSSQGGQPQHF. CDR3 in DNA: TGTGCCAGCAGTTCCCAAGGAGGTCAGCCCCAGCATTTT.

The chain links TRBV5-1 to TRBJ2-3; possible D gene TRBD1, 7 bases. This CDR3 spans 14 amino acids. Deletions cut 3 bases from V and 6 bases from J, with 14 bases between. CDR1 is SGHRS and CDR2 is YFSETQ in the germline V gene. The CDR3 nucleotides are TGCGCCAGCAGCTCCCAGGGGGGCAGGGATACGCAGTATTTT. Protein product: CASSSQGGRDTQYF.

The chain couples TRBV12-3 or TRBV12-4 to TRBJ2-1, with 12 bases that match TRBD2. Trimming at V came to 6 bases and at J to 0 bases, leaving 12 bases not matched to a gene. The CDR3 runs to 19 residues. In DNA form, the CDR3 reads TGTGCCAGCAGGTCCCTTTGGCTAGCGGGGGGGAGCTCCTACAATGAGCAGTTCTTC. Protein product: CASRSLWLAGGSSYNEQFF.

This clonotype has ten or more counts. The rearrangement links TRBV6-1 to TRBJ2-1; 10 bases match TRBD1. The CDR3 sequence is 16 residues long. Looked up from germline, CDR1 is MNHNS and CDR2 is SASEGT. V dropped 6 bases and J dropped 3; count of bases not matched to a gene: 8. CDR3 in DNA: TGTGCCAGCAGCTTCGGGACAGGGGATGGCTACAATGAGCAGTTCTTC. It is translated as CASSFGTGDGYNEQFF.

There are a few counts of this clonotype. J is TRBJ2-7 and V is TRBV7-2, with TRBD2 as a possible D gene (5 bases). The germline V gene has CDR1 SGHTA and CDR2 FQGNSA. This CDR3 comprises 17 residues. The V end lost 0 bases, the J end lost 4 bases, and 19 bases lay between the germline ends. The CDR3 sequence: CASSLASGNRIAYEQYV. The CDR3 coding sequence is TGTGCCAGCAGCTTAGCGTCGGGGAATCGCATCGCTTACGAGCAGTACGTC.

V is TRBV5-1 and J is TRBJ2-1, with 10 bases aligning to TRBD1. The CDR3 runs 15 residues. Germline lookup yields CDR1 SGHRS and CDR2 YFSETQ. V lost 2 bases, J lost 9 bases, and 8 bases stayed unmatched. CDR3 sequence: CASSFFGTGDIEQFF. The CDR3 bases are TGCGCCAGCAGCTTTTTTGGGACAGGGGATATTGAGCAGTTCTTC.

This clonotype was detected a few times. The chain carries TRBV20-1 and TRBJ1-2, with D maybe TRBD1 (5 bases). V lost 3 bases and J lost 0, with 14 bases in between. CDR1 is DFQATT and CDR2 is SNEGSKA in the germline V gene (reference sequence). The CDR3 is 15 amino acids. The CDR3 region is CSARGQGRANYGYTF. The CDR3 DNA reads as TGCAGTGCTAGGGGGCAGGGCCGAGCTAACTATGGCTACACCTTC.